The 32 T cell receptor beta chains reported below all come from one sample, sequenced in a study of technical replicates of blood from several donors. Assay: immunoSEQ multiplex PCR; the TCRdb copy retains only in-frame clones and omits some. The data show tens of thousands of clones, around 83% seen once. Material: PBMCs. The receptor set was obtained from a human donor in good health. Some clones in this sample may be carry-over from other donors' samples.

J is TRBJ1-1 and V is TRBV10-3; 10 bases map to TRBD1. The CDR3 has 14 amino acids. The V gene's germline CDR1 is ENHRY and CDR2 SYGVKD. J lost 4 bases, V lost 4 bases, and 3 bases had no gene match. The CDR3, as DNA: TGTGCCATCAGTGGGACAGGGGGAGGCACTGAAGCTTTCTTT. It specifies CAISGTGGGTEAFF.

This chain joins TRBV7-2 and TRBJ1-2; TRBD1 matches at 7 bases. The CDR3 has 16 residues. The J segment lost 1 base and the V segment lost 2 bases, leaving 7 bases of the junction unmatched. CDR1 is SGHTA, CDR2 FQGNSA, per germline. The CDR3 coding sequence is TGTGCCAGCAGCTTATCCAGACAGGGAATTAACTATGGCTACACCTTC. This codes for CASSLSRQGINYGYTF.

This chain connects TRBV13 to TRBJ2-7; D perhaps matches TRBD2 (6 bases). The CDR3 is 15 residues long. The germline CDR1 and CDR2 sequences are PRHDT and FYEKMQ (reference sequence). V shed 0 bases and J shed 1 base, with 10 bases lying between them. The CDR3, as DNA: TGTGCCAGCAGCTTAGGGGCGGGGATTTCCTACGAGCAGTACTTC. Its translation is CASSLGAGISYEQYF.

This rearrangement joins TRBV19 to TRBJ2-7, with D possibly TRBD1 on 6 matching bases. The CDR3 is made up of 13 amino acids. Trimming took off 5 bases at V and 1 base at J, with 9 bases between the two ends. Germline V lookup: CDR1 LNHDA, CDR2 SQIVND (reference sequence). The CDR3 here is CASSPGASYEQYF. The CDR3 nucleotides read TGTGCCAGTAGTCCAGGGGCGTCCTACGAGCAGTACTTC.

The chain carries TRBV29-1 and TRBJ2-3; D might be TRBD1 (6 bases). The V gene lost 7 bases and the J gene lost 4 bases, with 15 bases spanning the gap. The CDR3 has 13 amino acids. Per the germline V gene, CDR1 is SQVTM and CDR2 is ANQGSEA. The CDR3 nucleotides read TGCAGCGCCCAGGGGAAGAACGCAGATACGCAGTATTTT. This sequence encodes CSAQGKNADTQYF.

V gene TRBV13 combines with J gene TRBJ2-5; TRBD2 might be the D (6 bases). The CDR3 spans 13 residues. In germline, CDR1 is PRHDT, CDR2 FYEKMQ (reference sequence). V was cut by 7 bases and J by 1 base, with 10 bases left in between. CDR3 bases: TGTGCCAGCACCCTGGGGGGCCAAGAGACCCAGTACTTC. Its protein product is CASTLGGQETQYF.

The CDR3 spells CASSHFRTEAFF. DNA for the CDR3: TGTGCCAGCAGCCACTTCAGGACTGAAGCTTTCTTT. The rearrangement links TRBV2 to TRBJ1-1; D remains unclear. The CDR3 covers 12 residues. From germline, CDR1 is SNHLY and CDR2 FYNNEI. Trimming stripped 6 bases from V and 5 bases from J, with 10 bases between. Together with reference TRBV2 and TRBJ1-1, the CDR3 gives the full variable domain: EPEVTQTPSHQVTQMGQEVILRCVPISNHLYFYWYRQILGQKVEFLVSFYNNEISEKSEIFDDQFSVERPDGSNFTLKIRSTKLEDSAMYFCASSHFRTEAFFGQGTRLTVV.

This clone was picked up a small number of times. The chain employs TRBV27 and TRBJ1-6; 8 nucleotides align to TRBD1. V dropped 5 bases and J dropped 11; count of bases not matched to a gene: 2. The CDR3 length is 12 residues. Germline lookup yields CDR1 MNHEY and CDR2 SMNVEV (reference sequence). Written as DNA, the CDR3 is TGTGCCAGCAGTCGACAGGGGACACCCCTCCACTTT. This translates into CASSRQGTPLHF.

This clone was recorded once. The J gene is TRBJ2-1, the V gene TRBV6-5; 10 bases are a match to TRBD2. Germline CDR1 is MNHEY and CDR2 is SVGAGI. J lost 4 bases, V lost 6 bases, and 6 bases had no gene match. This CDR3 has 15 amino acids. CDR3 protein: CASRRSGGTYNEQFF. The CDR3 region has the DNA TGTGCCAGCAGACGTAGCGGGGGGACATACAATGAGCAGTTCTTC.

The chain has TRBV5-6 and TRBJ1-4; 9 nucleotides line up with TRBD1. V shed 6 bases and J 8 bases; nucleotides not matched to a gene: 14. The CDR3 extends over 16 amino acids. Germline CDR1 and CDR2: SGHDT and YYEEEE. The CDR3 reads CASNPFGDRASEKLFF. As DNA, the CDR3 is TGTGCCAGCAACCCCTTCGGGGACAGGGCTTCGGAAAAACTGTTTTTT.

V and J are TRBV30 and TRBJ1-5; 8 bases match TRBD1. Germline CDR1 reads GTSNPN; CDR2 reads SVGIG (reference sequence). The CDR3 spans 18 residues. Unmatched junction bases numbered 15, after V lost 5 bases and J lost 0 bases. DNA for the CDR3: TGTGCCTGGGCCCCTGACAGGGGATGGAGGGATAGCAATCAGCCCCAGCATTTT. This translates into CAWAPDRGWRDSNQPQHF.

The chain links TRBV18 to TRBJ2-7, with 7 bases lining up with TRBD2. V dropped 2 bases and J dropped 5; count of bases not matched to a gene: 9. Germline CDR1 KGHSH, CDR2 LQKENI. The CDR3 extends over 15 amino acids. CDR3 region: CASSPGTTRLNEQYF. DNA of the CDR3: TGTGCCAGCTCACCAGGGACTACCCGGCTTAACGAGCAGTACTTC.

The rearrangement uses TRBV30 and TRBJ1-1; perhaps TRBD1 as D (6 bases). The ends were cut back, 2 bases at V and 8 bases at J, with 21 bases in the middle. The CDR3 covers 15 residues. Germline-derived CDR1 and CDR2 are GTSNPN and SVGIG (reference sequence). CDR3 amino acids: CAWSISSGQRIEAFF. For the CDR3, the DNA is TGTGCCTGGAGTATTTCCTCGGGACAAAGGATAGAAGCTTTCTTT.

Points on this clone: Other nucleotide sequences from this sample produce the same CDR3. The rearrangement joins TRBV15 to TRBJ2-5; 8 bases align to TRBD1. The CDR3 runs 14 residues. J lost 3 bases, V lost 3 bases, and 3 bases had no gene match. The germline V gene has CDR1 LNHNV and CDR2 YYDKDF (reference sequence). The DNA of the CDR3 is TGTGCCACCAGCAGGGGGACAGGCGAAGAGACCCAGTACTTC. Residues: CATSRGTGEETQYF.

V and J are TRBV14 and TRBJ2-1, with D perhaps TRBD2 (6 bases). The CDR3 covers 15 residues. Germline V gene data show CDR1 as SGHDN and CDR2 as FVKESK. Deletions cut 0 bases from V and 5 bases from J, with 11 bases between. CDR3 amino acids: CASSQDLGGDNEQFF. In DNA form, the CDR3 reads TGTGCCAGCAGCCAAGATCTCGGGGGAGACAATGAGCAGTTCTTC.

The chain employs TRBV15 and TRBJ2-7; TRBD1 matches at 9 bases. CDR3 length: 12 residues. Unmatched junction bases numbered 3, after V lost 6 bases and J lost 6 bases. Germline CDR1 reads LNHNV; CDR2 reads YYDKDF (reference sequence). CDR3 in DNA: TGTGCCACCAGAGGACAGGGGATCGAGCAGTACTTC. The encoded protein is CATRGQGIEQYF.

The chain is built from TRBV30 and TRBJ1-2; a weak D match, TRBD1 (5 bases). The V and J ends lost 3 bases and 1 base respectively, with 30 bases between them. The CDR3 has 20 amino acids. Looked up from germline, CDR1 is GTSNPN and CDR2 is SVGIG (reference sequence). The CDR3 sequence: CAWRGGTGRPGLQYNYGYTF. The CDR3 region has the DNA TGTGCCTGGAGGGGGGGAACGGGAAGACCGGGACTCCAGTATAACTATGGCTACACCTTC. The whole variable domain, filled in from reference TRBV30 and TRBJ1-2, reads SQTIHQWPATLVQPVGSPLSLECTVEGTSNPNLYWYRQAAGRGLQLLFYSVGIGQISSEVPQNLSASRPQDRQFILSSKKLLLSDSGFYLCAWRGGTGRPGLQYNYGYTFGSGTRLTVV.

J is TRBJ1-1 and V is TRBV27; a weak D match, TRBD1 (6 bases). The CDR3 is 17 amino acids. V dropped 3 bases and J dropped 2 bases, with 19 bases sitting between them. From germline, CDR1 is MNHEY and CDR2 SMNVEV (reference sequence). The DNA for the CDR3 is TGTGCCAGCAGTTTGGGGGCCCGAGGGGGTCTAAACACTGAAGCTTTCTTT. It is translated as CASSLGARGGLNTEAFF.

The chain carries TRBV9 and TRBJ2-3; D may be TRBD2 (6 bases). Germline V gene data show CDR1 as SGDLS and CDR2 as YYNGEE. V shed 4 bases and J shed 8 bases, with 11 bases lying between them. This CDR3 contains 12 residues. Here the CDR3 reads CASSPGRSTQYF. CDR3 nucleotide sequence: TGTGCCAGCAGCCCGGGGAGGAGTACGCAGTATTTT.

The chain couples TRBV15 to TRBJ2-5; 14 positions agree with TRBD2. This CDR3 spans 16 amino acids. In germline, CDR1 is LNHNV, CDR2 YYDKDF (reference sequence). V lost 3 bases and J lost 5; bases outside the gene matches: 5. The CDR3: CATSRGTSGGMETQYF. The CDR3 DNA follows: TGTGCCACCAGCAGGGGGACTAGCGGGGGTATGGAGACCCAGTACTTC.

V usage is TRBV7-2 and J usage is TRBJ1-6; a possible D gene is TRBD1 (6 bases). Germline values: CDR1 SGHTA, CDR2 FQGNSA. V gave up 3 bases and J gave up 7 bases, with 10 bases separating them. This CDR3 is built from 14 residues. The DNA for the CDR3 is TGTGCCAGCAGCTTTCAGGGGAACAATTCACCCCTCCACTTT. Encoded protein: CASSFQGNNSPLHF.

This chain joins TRBV4-2 and TRBJ1-5; tentatively, D is TRBD1 (6 bases). The CDR3 runs to 16 residues. The ends were cut back, 0 bases at V and 6 bases at J, with 15 bases in the middle. CDR1 is LGHNA and CDR2 is YNFKEQ in the germline V gene. The CDR3 sequence is CASSQDAPNRVQPQHF. The CDR3 DNA reads TGTGCCAGCAGCCAAGATGCCCCTAACAGGGTTCAGCCCCAGCATTTT.

V is TRBV29-1 and J is TRBJ2-7; D gene ambiguous. The V gene lost 2 bases and the J gene lost 0 bases, with 8 bases spanning the gap. CDR3 length: 13 amino acids. Germline CDR1 is SQVTM and CDR2 is ANQGSEA. The CDR3 region has the DNA TGCAGCGTTGAACTACAGAGCTCCTACGAGCAGTACTTC. This encodes CSVELQSSYEQYF.

This chain uses TRBV4-2 with TRBJ1-3; tentative D call: TRBD1 (5 bases). The ends were cut back, 1 base at V and 2 bases at J, with 6 bases in the middle. Germline V gene data show CDR1 as LGHNA and CDR2 as YNFKEQ. The CDR3 consists of 14 residues. The CDR3 loop is CASSQGRAGNTIYF. CDR3 sequence (DNA): TGTGCCAGCAGCCAAGGCAGGGCTGGAAACACCATATATTTT.

This clone was detected only once. The chain recombines TRBV30 with TRBJ1-5, with D tentatively TRBD1 (5 bases). V shed 6 bases and J shed 2 bases, with 23 bases lying between them. CDR1 GTSNPN and CDR2 SVGIG come from the germline V gene (reference sequence). The CDR3 has 17 amino acids. The CDR3 DNA reads as TGTGCCTGCCTCTTAAAGGGTAGGGGAAAAGGCAATCAGCCCCAGCATTTT. The encoded protein is CACLLKGRGKGNQPQHF.

The rearrangement uses TRBV28 and TRBJ1-1; D might be TRBD1 (5 bases). The ends were cut back, 6 bases at V and 1 base at J, with 12 bases in the middle. The CDR3 covers 14 residues. The germline gives CDR1 MDHEN, CDR2 SYDVKM. The DNA for the CDR3 is TGTGCCAGCAGCCCCGGGGGGAAGAACACTGAAGCTTTCTTT. This encodes CASSPGGKNTEAFF. The entire variable domain, with the rest obtained from reference TRBV28 and TRBJ1-1, is as follows: DVKVTQSSRYLVKRTGEKVFLECVQDMDHENMFWYRQDPGLGLRLIYFSYDVKMKEKGDIPEGYSVSREKKERFSLILESASTNQTSMYLCASSPGGKNTEAFFGQGTRLTVV.

The rearrangement joins TRBV7-9 to TRBJ2-7, with D perhaps matching TRBD2 (5 bases). The CDR3 length is 13 residues. In germline, CDR1 is SEHNR, CDR2 FQNEAQ (reference sequence). Trimming cost V 5 bases and J 0 bases, with 8 bases left between them. The DNA for the CDR3 is TGTGCCAGCAGCCAGGACTTCTCCTACGAGCAGTACTTC. Amino acid sequence: CASSQDFSYEQYF. The variable domain in full, completed from reference TRBV7-9 and TRBJ2-7, reads DTGVSQNPRHKITKRGQNVTFRCDPISEHNRLYWYRQTLGQGPEFLTYFQNEAQLEKSRLLSDRFSAERPKGSFSTLEIQRTEQGDSAMYLCASSQDFSYEQYFGPGTRLTVT.

This chain links TRBV7-8 with TRBJ2-7, with 9 bases aligning to TRBD1. The V gene end was trimmed by 5 bases and the J gene end by 5 bases; junction bases not matched to a gene: 7. The germline V gene encodes CDR1 SGHVS and CDR2 FQNEAQ. The CDR3 extends over 14 amino acids. The CDR3 loop is CASSAGTGRNEQYF. The CDR3 DNA is TGTGCCAGCAGCGCTGGGACAGGGCGAAACGAGCAGTACTTC.

This sequence joins TRBV7-9 and TRBJ1-4; tentatively, D is TRBD1 (5 bases). Germline V gene lookup returns CDR1 SEHNR and CDR2 FQNEAQ (reference sequence). The CDR3 contains 12 residues. V shed 5 bases and J shed 7 bases, with 8 bases lying between them. CDR3 amino acids: CASSPTAEKLFF. CDR3 DNA sequence: TGTGCCAGCAGCCCGACAGCTGAAAAACTGTTTTTT. Looking up the rest from reference TRBV7-9 and TRBJ1-4 gives the full variable domain: DTGVSQNPRHKITKRGQNVTFRCDPISEHNRLYWYRQTLGQGPEFLTYFQNEAQLEKSRLLSDRFSAERPKGSFSTLEIQRTEQGDSAMYLCASSPTAEKLFFGSGTQLSVL.

J is TRBJ2-1 and V is TRBV19, with 11 bases identical to TRBD2. CDR3 length equals 17 residues. The trim removed 6 bases at V and 5 bases at J, leaving 12 bases unmatched. Germline assignment: CDR1 LNHDA and CDR2 SQIVND (reference sequence). The CDR3 DNA sequence: TGTGCCAGTAGAGCGACTAGCGGGGTCCTGCGGAACAATGAGCAGTTCTTC. It yields the protein CASRATSGVLRNNEQFF.

The V gene is TRBV5-4, the J gene TRBJ2-5; TRBD1 agrees at 7 bases. Germline values: CDR1 SGHNT, CDR2 YYREEE (reference sequence). V shed 1 base, J shed 1 base, and the junction held 7 bases outside the gene matches. The CDR3 has 16 amino acids. The CDR3 DNA reads TGTGCCAGCAGCTTGTTAATGACAGGGACCCAAGAGACCCAGTACTTC. Protein product: CASSLLMTGTQETQYF.

V gene TRBV6-1 combines with J gene TRBJ1-2; TRBD1 might be the D (6 bases). CDR3 length: 14 amino acids. Per the germline V gene, CDR1 is MNHNS and CDR2 is SASEGT. V lost 0 bases and J lost 8, with 13 bases in between. As DNA, the CDR3 is TGTGCCAGCAGTGAAGCCACAGGGCGCAGAGGCTACACCTTC. This translates into CASSEATGRRGYTF.